One sample yielded the 28 T cell receptor beta chains listed below, sequenced in a study of cytomegalovirus exposure and HLA in healthy donors. The PCR made use of 60 Vbeta and 13 Jbeta primers. The repertoire was sequenced with immunoSEQ multiplex PCR; TCRdb's copy has only in-frame clones and lacks some. The sample yields under 200,000 clones, around three quarters seen once. The sequencing input was PBMCs. Source of these receptors: a woman in her 50s in good health and CMV-seronegative.

The V and J genes are TRBV29-1 and TRBJ2-3, with 7 bases that match TRBD2. CDR3 length equals 12 residues. Looked up from germline, CDR1 is SQVTM and CDR2 is ANQGSEA. The V gene end was trimmed by 3 bases and the J gene end by 6 bases; junction bases not matched to a gene: 3. As DNA, the CDR3 is TGCAGCGTTGAGGAGGGAGGGGATACGCAGTATTTT. This encodes CSVEEGGDTQYF.

CDR3 region: CASSQSLGQVYQETQYF. In nucleotides, the CDR3 is TGCGCCAGCAGCCAATCCCTTGGGCAAGTGTACCAAGAGACCCAGTACTTC. This chain links TRBV4-3 with TRBJ2-5; D not resolved. V was shortened by 2 bases and J by 0 bases, with 16 bases between the two germline ends. This CDR3 spans 17 amino acids. Germline V lookup: CDR1 LGHNA, CDR2 YSLEER.

This clone was observed once. The gene calls are TRBV5-8 and TRBJ2-5; D unclear. Looked up from germline, CDR1 is SGHTS and CDR2 is YDEGEE. This CDR3 has 13 amino acids. Trimming took off 0 bases at V and 1 base at J, with 4 bases between the two ends. The CDR3 bases are TGTGCCAGCAGCTTGGTGAGCCAAGAGACCCAGTACTTC. It translates to CASSLVSQETQYF.

The rearrangement uses TRBV19 and TRBJ1-6; TRBD1 matches 8 bases. J lost 0 bases, V lost 8 bases, and 15 bases had no gene match. The CDR3 runs 19 residues. The germline V gene encodes CDR1 LNHDA and CDR2 SQIVND (reference sequence). The CDR3 reads CASAQYGQGGSSYNSPLHF. The CDR3 coding sequence is TGTGCCAGTGCTCAGTACGGACAGGGAGGTTCCTCCTATAATTCACCCCTCCACTTT.

The J gene is TRBJ2-2, the V gene TRBV19, with 13 bases matching TRBD2. The trim removed 6 bases at V and 5 bases at J, leaving 3 bases unmatched. The CDR3 has 15 amino acids. Germline CDR1 and CDR2: LNHDA and SQIVND (reference sequence). The DNA for the CDR3 is TGTGCCAGTAGCGGACTAGCGGGAGCGACCGGGGAGCTGTTTTTT. Residues: CASSGLAGATGELFF.

This clone was seen a single time. The rearrangement joins TRBV15 to TRBJ2-5; 7 nucleotides line up with TRBD1. The J call is doubtful: the DNA matches TRBJ2-7 better. CDR1 is LNHNV, CDR2 YYDKDF, per germline (reference sequence). The CDR3 is 14 residues long. The CDR3 coding sequence is TGTGCCACCAGCAGAGTACAGGGGACCTACGAGCAGTACTTC. Protein sequence: CATSRVQGTYEQYF.

This chain uses TRBV7-3 with TRBJ2-3; 7 bases align to TRBD2. This CDR3 has 16 amino acids. Trimming removed 1 base from V and 3 bases from J; junction bases left unmatched: 7. Germline CDR1 and CDR2: SGHTA and FQGTGA. Here the CDR3 DNA reads TGTGCCAGCAGCTTAAAGGCTAGCGGAGGGACAGATACGCAGTATTTT. Protein product: CASSLKASGGTDTQYF. Complete variable domain (other parts from reference TRBV7-3 and TRBJ2-3): GAGVSQTPSNKVTEKGKYVELRCDPISGHTALYWYRQSLGQGPEFLIYFQGTGAADDSGLPNDRFFAVRPEGSVSTLKIQRTERGDSAVYLCASSLKASGGTDTQYFGPGTRLTVL.

CDR3 protein: CASSTDSGYTREQYF. As DNA, the CDR3 is TGTGCCAGCAGCACTGACAGCGGCTACACTCGGGAGCAGTACTTC. This rearrangement joins TRBV6-5 to TRBJ2-5, with a weak D call TRBD2 (6 bases). Trimming removed 6 bases from V and 11 bases from J, with 25 bases in between. The CDR3 runs to 15 residues. CDR1 and CDR2 (germline): MNHEY, SVGAGI.

The chain joins TRBV28 to TRBJ2-7; TRBD2 aligns across 11 bases. With V trimmed by 8 bases and J by 3 bases, 6 bases remained unmatched. CDR3 length: 14 residues. CDR1 and CDR2 (germline): MDHEN, SYDVKM. The CDR3 loop reads CASFTGTSGYEQYF. The CDR3 DNA is TGTGCCAGCTTTACCGGGACTAGCGGCTACGAGCAGTACTTC.

The chain has TRBV11-3 and TRBJ2-5; TRBD2 aligns across 8 bases. The CDR3 extends over 16 amino acids. J gave up 5 bases and V 5 bases, and 13 bases lay outside the gene matches. Germline lookup yields CDR1 SGHNT and CDR2 YENEEA. The chain's CDR3 is CASSPGAGGVGETQYF. Here the CDR3 DNA reads TGTGCCAGCAGCCCCGGGGCGGGGGGCGTAGGTGAGACCCAGTACTTC.

This clone has just a few counts. The chain links TRBV2 to TRBJ2-7, with 8 nucleotides matching TRBD1. Per germline, CDR1 SNHLY and CDR2 FYNNEI. The CDR3 has 13 residues. The ends lost 8 bases at V and 4 bases at J; junction bases unmatched: 7. The CDR3 is CASRRTGSYEQYF. The CDR3 nucleotides read TGTGCCAGCCGGAGGACAGGGTCATACGAGCAGTACTTC.

This clone was seen a single time. The genes are TRBV5-8 and TRBJ2-7; no clear D gene. Germline loops: CDR1 SGHTS, CDR2 YDEGEE. This CDR3 has 15 amino acids. Trimming removed 1 base at V and 7 bases at J, with 18 bases between. CDR3: CASSLSTDLRKEQYF. The DNA of the CDR3 is TGTGCCAGCAGCTTGAGTACAGATCTTCGGAAGGAGCAGTACTTC. The entire variable domain, with the rest obtained from reference TRBV5-8 and TRBJ2-7, is as follows: EAGVTQSPTHLIKTRGQQATLRCSPISGHTSVYWYQQALGLGLQFLLWYDEGEERNRGNFPPRFSGRQFPNYSSELNVNALELEDSALYLCASSLSTDLRKEQYFGPGTRLTVT.

This clone has only one observation. The CDR3 bases are TGTGCCAGCAGCACACCGGGACTAGCGGGGGGTGAGCAGTTCTTC. This gives the protein CASSTPGLAGGEQFF. This chain uses TRBV7-2 with TRBJ2-1, with TRBD2 matching 15 bases. This CDR3 region has 15 residues. Germline V lookup: CDR1 SGHTA, CDR2 FQGNSA. Losses at the gene ends were 5 bases for V and 9 bases for J; bases not matched to a gene: 5.

This chain joins TRBV19 and TRBJ2-3; tentatively, D is TRBD2 (5 bases). The CDR3 length is 17 residues. Germline CDR1 and CDR2: LNHDA and SQIVND (reference sequence). The V end was cut by 4 bases, the J end by 3 bases, with 20 bases between. The CDR3 sequence: CASSTHRLSFGTDTQYF. CDR3 DNA sequence: TGTGCCAGTAGTACCCATCGACTAAGTTTTGGGACAGATACGCAGTATTTT.

Comment on this clone: The same CDR3 arises from other DNA sequences in this sample as well. The chain uses TRBV2 and TRBJ2-7, with 9 nucleotides matching TRBD1. CDR1 is SNHLY and CDR2 is FYNNEI in the germline V gene. CDR3 length equals 14 residues. V trimming: 6 bases; J trimming: 2 bases; junction bases outside the gene matches: 5. The CDR3 DNA is TGTGCCAGCAGGCCGGGACAGGGAACCTACGAGCAGTACTTC. Its protein product is CASRPGQGTYEQYF. The full variable domain, rest sourced from reference TRBV2 and TRBJ2-7, is EPEVTQTPSHQVTQMGQEVILRCVPISNHLYFYWYRQILGQKVEFLVSFYNNEISEKSEIFDDQFSVERPDGSNFTLKIRSTKLEDSAMYFCASRPGQGTYEQYFGPGTRLTVT.

The CDR3 loop reads CASRIGFSTDTQYF. In DNA form, the CDR3 reads TGCGCCAGCAGGATCGGTTTTAGCACAGATACGCAGTATTTT. The gene calls are TRBV5-1 and TRBJ2-3; D unresolved. The CDR3 is 14 amino acids. V lost 5 bases and J 0 bases, leaving 10 bases between the germline ends. CDR1 is SGHRS and CDR2 is YFSETQ in the germline V gene.

The rearrangement uses TRBV10-2 and TRBJ2-5, with 9 bases that match TRBD1. V shed 3 bases, J shed 4 bases, and the junction held 6 bases outside the gene matches. The CDR3 spans 15 residues. Germline CDR1 reads WSHSY; CDR2 reads SAAADI. As DNA, the CDR3 is TGCGCCAGCAGTGACCACAGGGGGCGCGGAGAGACCCAGTACTTC. Its protein is CASSDHRGRGETQYF.

V and J are TRBV28 and TRBJ1-4; D is uncertain. Germline V CDR1 and CDR2: MDHEN, SYDVKM. The CDR3 has 15 amino acids. Trimming took 5 bases from V and 3 from J, leaving 13 bases between them. DNA for the CDR3: TGTGCCAGCAGTCCGAGGGCAGCCTCTAATGAAAAACTGTTTTTT. Translated: CASSPRAASNEKLFF.

The chain is built from TRBV25-1 and TRBJ2-2, with D possibly being TRBD1 (5 bases). This CDR3 spans 18 amino acids. V shed 1 base and J shed 0 bases, with 15 bases lying between them. Germline V gene sequence: CDR1 MGHDK, CDR2 SYGVNS. In nucleotides, the CDR3 is TGTGCCAGCAGTGAATTTACGGTTCACAGGACGAACACCGGGGAGCTGTTTTTT. Encoded protein: CASSEFTVHRTNTGELFF.

CDR3 nucleotides: TGTGCCAGCAGCCTACGACAGGGAACAGATACGCAGTATTTT. Amino acid sequence: CASSLRQGTDTQYF. The chain uses TRBV7-2 and TRBJ2-3; 7 bases align to TRBD1. V lost 5 bases, J lost 3 bases, and 5 bases stayed unmatched. The CDR3 is 14 residues long. Germline CDR1 reads SGHTA; CDR2 reads FQGNSA.

This clone was picked up one time. The chain joins TRBV18 to TRBJ2-1; possibly TRBD1 for D (6 bases). The CDR3 length is 17 residues. The ends were cut back, 0 bases at V and 2 bases at J, with 14 bases in the middle. Per germline, CDR1 KGHSH and CDR2 LQKENI. The CDR3 DNA follows: TGTGCCAGCTCACCACCGAGATCACAGGGTACCTACAATGAGCAGTTCTTC. This codes for CASSPPRSQGTYNEQFF.

Worth noting for this clone: Mismatch with germline at one junction end may stem from a read error. The rearrangement links TRBV19 to TRBJ2-7; 7 bases are shared with TRBD1. The CDR3 length is 15 residues. Per germline, CDR1 LNHDA and CDR2 SQIVND (reference sequence). The CDR3 loop reads CASSPPPTGLGEQCF. In DNA form, the CDR3 reads TGTGCCAGTAGTCCTCCCCCGACAGGGCTTGGCGAGCAGTGCTTC. The full variable domain, with the rest looked up from reference TRBV19 and TRBJ2-7, is DGGITQSPKYLFRKEGQNVTLSCEQNLNHDAMYWYRQDPGQGLRLIYYSQIVNDFQKGDIAEGYSVSREKKESFPLTVTSAQKNPTAFYLCASSPPPTGLGEQCFGPGTRLTVT.

This clone was detected once. This chain uses TRBV21-1 with TRBJ2-5; the D call of TRBD2 is as the table states it, not checked on the DNA. TRBV21-1 is a pseudogene. CDR3 length: 15 residues. CDR3 nucleotide sequence: TGTGCCAGCAGCCGCGAACTAGCGGGAAGAGAGACCCAGTACTTC. Its protein product is CASSRELAGRETQYF.

Remarks on this clone: The junction departs from germline at one end; a sequencing error may be responsible. The chain is built from TRBV7-9 and TRBJ2-5; D unclear. Germline values: CDR1 SEHNR, CDR2 FQNEAQ (reference sequence). This CDR3 comprises 14 residues. CDR3 bases: TGTTCCAGCAGCTTAGTGGCTAGTTGGGAGACCCAGTACTTC. Translating it yields CSSSLVASWETQYF.

The chain has TRBV18 and TRBJ1-6; D perhaps matches TRBD1 (5 bases). The CDR3 length is 15 residues. Germline loops: CDR1 KGHSH, CDR2 LQKENI. V was pared by 1 base and J by 6 bases, with 10 bases between. Here the CDR3 DNA reads TGTGCCAGCTCACCACGGGGCCAGGGTAATTCACCCCTCCACTTT. Protein: CASSPRGQGNSPLHF.

This clone has just a few counts. This sequence joins TRBV5-4 and TRBJ1-1; D is perhaps TRBD1 (6 bases). Germline assignment: CDR1 SGHNT and CDR2 YYREEE (reference sequence). Trimming left V 4 bases short and J 0 bases short, with 10 bases between. This CDR3 has 14 residues. This CDR3 reads CASSGGPMNTEAFF. For the CDR3, the DNA is TGTGCCAGCAGCGGGGGCCCCATGAACACTGAAGCTTTCTTT.

The sample holds a few counts of this clone. The V and J genes are TRBV6-4 and TRBJ1-2, with D perhaps TRBD1 (6 bases). Trimming removed 1 base at V and 8 bases at J, with 11 bases between. The CDR3 runs 13 residues. In germline, CDR1 is MRHNA, CDR2 SNTAGT. CDR3 nucleotides: TGTGCCAGCAGTGACTTGGACAGTGGAGGCTACACCTTC. Protein: CASSDLDSGGYTF.

The chain links TRBV7-6 to TRBJ2-1; the D is unclear. This CDR3 region has 11 residues. V was cut by 8 bases and J by 5 bases, with 7 bases left in between. Per germline, CDR1 SGHVS and CDR2 FNYEAQ. In DNA form, the CDR3 reads TGTGCCAGCGAACTTAACAATGAGCAGTTCTTC. This gives the protein CASELNNEQFF.